This T cell receptor beta chain was recorded in a study of T cells after yellow fever vaccination. MiXCR was run by TCRdb on the 5' RACE reads, yielding one entry per CDR3 protein. The sample consists of 450,000 to 550,000 distinct CDR3 sequences, under 25% of them appearing once. This clonotype has more than one count but fewer than ten. This receptor was taken from a man between 25 and 39 years old who received the YFV17D yellow fever vaccine. Here the sequenced sample was PBMCs, taken 15 days after the yellow fever booster vaccination.

The CDR3 protein is CASMGEETQYF. CDR3 nucleotides: TGTGCCAGCATGGGAGAAGAGACCCAGTACTTC. This sequence joins TRBV2 and TRBJ2-5; D might be TRBD2 (5 bases). The CDR3 covers 11 residues. The germline V gene encodes CDR1 SNHLY and CDR2 FYNNEI. Trimming stripped 7 bases from V and 3 bases from J, with 6 bases between.